The 27 T cell receptor beta chains in this list originate from one sample, sequenced in a study of T cells in Graves' hyperthyroidism and ophthalmopathy. RNA transcripts yielded amplified TCR beta CDR3 regions. First-round RT-PCR of the TCR CDR3 relied on the HTBI primer set. MiXCR, run by TCRdb on the multiplex PCR reads, gives a single entry per CDR3 protein. Altogether fewer than 400,000 distinct CDR3 sequences are present, around 17% being singletons, with the ten largest covering 33%. Sequenced: blood. The source of these receptors is a young man with Graves' hyperthyroidism.

Here the CDR3 DNA reads TGTGCCAGCAGTCGCGGGACTCGGTGGGGTAGTGACGAGCAGTACTTC. It specifies CASSRGTRWGSDEQYF. This rearrangement joins TRBV6-1 to TRBJ2-7; TRBD2 might be the D (6 bases). Trimming removed 5 bases at V and 5 bases at J, with 22 bases between. The CDR3 is 16 residues long. Germline V gene sequence: CDR1 MNHNS, CDR2 SASEGT.

This clonotype has a count of ten or more. The chain uses TRBV11-2 and TRBJ2-7; D not resolved. Trimming left V 3 bases short and J 4 bases short, with 16 bases between. The CDR3 has 15 residues. In germline, CDR1 is SGHAT, CDR2 FQNNGV. The CDR3, as DNA: TGTGCCAGCAGCTTGCCCTTCAGAGGCGATTACGAGCAGTACTTC. Its protein is CASSLPFRGDYEQYF.

The sample holds many counts of this clonotype. The chain recombines TRBV27 with TRBJ2-5, with 12 nucleotides matching TRBD1. Trimming at V came to 8 bases and at J to 4 bases, leaving 11 bases not matched to a gene. Germline V gene sequence: CDR1 MNHEY, CDR2 SMNVEV (reference sequence). The CDR3 runs 16 residues. The CDR3 nucleotides read TGTGCCAGCGCCTCCGGGACAGGGGGCTATGGAGAGACCCAGTACTTC. Residues: CASASGTGGYGETQYF.

In this sample, this clonotype turned up a few times. The chain recombines TRBV7-3 with TRBJ2-3; D is perhaps TRBD1 or TRBD2 (5 bases each). Trimming took off 0 bases at V and 5 bases at J, with 12 bases between the two ends. In germline, CDR1 is SGHTA, CDR2 FQGTGA. The CDR3 covers 15 residues. The CDR3 is CASSLTYGTVDTQYF. DNA for the CDR3: TGTGCCAGCAGCTTAACGTACGGGACGGTAGATACGCAGTATTTT.

This clonotype occurred many times. The chain employs TRBV30 and TRBJ2-7; D uncertain. The CDR3 has 18 residues. Germline lookup yields CDR1 GTSNPN and CDR2 SVGIG (reference sequence). Trimming stripped 0 bases from V and 7 bases from J, with 28 bases between. The CDR3 DNA sequence: TGTGCCTGGAGTGTCGGATCCCCCTACGACCCATTAAAAGAAGAGCAGTACTTC. This translates into CAWSVGSPYDPLKEEQYF.

This sequence joins TRBV27 and TRBJ2-1, with D tentatively TRBD1 (6 bases). V dropped 10 bases and J dropped 5 bases, with 18 bases sitting between them. The CDR3 sequence is 14 residues long. Germline CDR1 and CDR2: MNHEY and SMNVEV (reference sequence). The CDR3 loop reads CATTRTVTNNEQFF. The CDR3 DNA reads as TGTGCCACGACGCGGACAGTCACCAACAATGAGCAGTTCTTC.

A few counts support this clonotype. This chain's CDR3 is CASSRYREYDQPQHF. CDR3 DNA: TGCGCCAGCAGCCGATACAGGGAATATGATCAGCCCCAGCATTTT. The chain uses TRBV4-1 and TRBJ1-5, with D perhaps matching TRBD1 (6 bases). Trimming pared 4 bases from V and 5 bases from J, leaving 15 bases between. Germline V gives CDR1 MGHRA, CDR2 YSYEKL. CDR3 length equals 15 residues.

The chain links TRBV5-1 to TRBJ2-5; 8 bases fit TRBD1. The CDR3 consists of 13 residues. V was pared by 6 bases and J by 2 bases, with 3 bases of the junction left unmatched. From germline, CDR1 is SGHRS and CDR2 YFSETQ. The CDR3 DNA reads as TGCGCCAGCACGGGACAGGAGCAAGAGACCCAGTACTTC. Protein product: CASTGQEQETQYF.

V is TRBV7-2 and J is TRBJ1-5, with D unresolved. In germline, CDR1 is SGHTA, CDR2 FQGNSA. Trimming removed 2 bases from V and 5 bases from J, with 7 bases in between. The CDR3 is made up of 13 amino acids. The CDR3 coding sequence is TGTGCCAGCAGCTTATTAGGGCATCAGCCCCAGCATTTT. It specifies CASSLLGHQPQHF.

This clonotype was recorded many times. The chain employs TRBV27 and TRBJ2-7, with D perhaps being TRBD1 or TRBD2 (6 bases each). This CDR3 is 14 amino acids long. Germline loops: CDR1 MNHEY, CDR2 SMNVEV (reference sequence). The DNA for the CDR3 is TGTGTCACCCACGGCGGGGACAACTCCTACGAGCAGTACTTC. This codes for CVTHGGDNSYEQYF.

This clonotype was seen repeatedly, ten times or more. The chain uses TRBV5-1 and TRBJ2-2; D is unclear. Trimming cost V 2 bases and J 2 bases, with 4 bases left between them. Looked up from germline, CDR1 is SGHRS and CDR2 is YFSETQ. The CDR3 extends over 13 amino acids. The CDR3 region is CASSFGNTGELFF. In nucleotides, the CDR3 is TGCGCCAGCAGCTTCGGAAACACCGGGGAGCTGTTTTTT.

A note on this clonotype: It is likely a read error, because the conserved phenylalanine at the end of the CDR3 is missing. The rearrangement links TRBV4-1 to TRBJ2-7; 10 bases match TRBD1. Trimming took 5 bases from V and 2 from J; bases not matched to a gene: 6. The CDR3 spans 15 residues. Germline V gene data show CDR1 as MGHRA and CDR2 as YSYEKL. The CDR3 DNA follows: TGCGCCAGCAGCGTGGGACAGGGGAATACCTACGAGCAGTACCTC. This codes for CASSVGQGNTYEQYL.

The chain links TRBV2 to TRBJ2-2; TRBD2 agrees at 7 bases. Trimming took 7 bases from V and 1 from J; bases not matched to a gene: 6. Germline CDR1 and CDR2: SNHLY and FYNNEI. The length of the CDR3 is 15 residues. The CDR3 region is CASILGGVNTGELFF. CDR3 DNA sequence: TGTGCCAGCATTCTGGGAGGGGTGAACACCGGGGAGCTGTTTTTT.

In its sample, this clonotype was seen a few times. Written as DNA, the CDR3 is TGCGCCAGCGGGCCGAGTATGGGCAGGAGCTCCTACGAGCAGTACTTC. This sequence encodes CASGPSMGRSSYEQYF. The chain uses TRBV5-1 and TRBJ2-7; D not certain. Trimming shortened V by 7 bases and J by 0 bases, and 20 bases separated the two germline ends. The CDR3 runs to 16 residues. Germline lookup yields CDR1 SGHRS and CDR2 YFSETQ.

This clonotype has a handful of counts. The chain couples TRBV4-1 to TRBJ2-7, with 9 bases fitting TRBD2. Germline lookup yields CDR1 MGHRA and CDR2 YSYEKL. Unmatched junction bases numbered 11, after V lost 2 bases and J lost 6 bases. This CDR3 has 16 residues. The CDR3 loop is CASSQSREGPPLEQYF. The CDR3 DNA follows: TGCGCCAGCAGCCAATCGCGGGAGGGACCCCCTCTCGAGCAGTACTTC.

This clonotype was counted a single time. The chain uses TRBV7-9 and TRBJ2-2, with 7 nucleotides matching TRBD2. This CDR3 contains 16 residues. The V gene end was trimmed by 3 bases and the J gene end by 5 bases; junction bases not matched to a gene: 9. The germline V gene encodes CDR1 SEHNR and CDR2 FQNEAQ (reference sequence). The CDR3 here is CASSFLSGGGTGELFF. As DNA, the CDR3 is TGTGCCAGCAGCTTCCTATCGGGAGGAGGTACCGGGGAGCTGTTTTTT.

There are many counts of this clonotype. The chain links TRBV28 to TRBJ1-2; no definite D call. The CDR3 is made up of 14 amino acids. Trimming cost V 6 bases and J 2 bases, with 13 bases left between them. In germline, CDR1 is MDHEN, CDR2 SYDVKM. The CDR3 sequence: CASSQPRKNYGYTF. In DNA, the CDR3 is TGTGCCAGCAGCCAGCCCAGGAAGAACTATGGCTACACCTTC.

Ten or more counts support this clonotype. The chain recombines TRBV12-3 or TRBV12-4 with TRBJ1-4, with 10 bases aligning to TRBD1. This CDR3 spans 17 amino acids. V shed 3 bases, J shed 5 bases, and the junction held 9 bases outside the gene matches. CDR3 residues: CASSFGTGEPSNEKLFF. DNA of the CDR3: TGTGCCAGCAGTTTCGGGACAGGGGAACCTTCGAATGAAAAACTGTTTTTT.

The chain recombines TRBV12-3 or TRBV12-4 with TRBJ1-2; 11 nucleotides match TRBD1. CDR3 size: 14 residues. Unmatched junction bases numbered 4, after V lost 6 bases and J lost 4 bases. The CDR3 sequence is CASSQGTGGYGYTF. The CDR3 DNA is TGTGCCAGCAGCCAAGGGACAGGGGGCTATGGCTACACCTTC.

This clonotype was counted ten times or more. This sequence joins TRBV20-1 and TRBJ1-2, with D unclear. Trimming took 6 bases from V and 2 from J, leaving 16 bases between them. The CDR3 spans 14 residues. In germline, CDR1 is DFQATT, CDR2 SNEGSKA (reference sequence). The CDR3 DNA is TGCAGTGCATCACGCCGGGGAACGAACTATGGCTACACCTTC. Residues: CSASRRGTNYGYTF.

In its sample, this clonotype was seen many times. V gene TRBV20-1 combines with J gene TRBJ2-3; TRBD2 aligns across 7 bases. CDR1 DFQATT and CDR2 SNEGSKA come from the germline V gene (reference sequence). This CDR3 has 16 amino acids. Trimming removed 3 bases from V and 2 bases from J; junction bases left unmatched: 11. The CDR3 coding sequence is TGCAGTGCTAGCGGCAGTGGTAGCGGGCTCACAGATACGCAGTATTTT. Protein product: CSASGSGSGLTDTQYF.

This clonotype has at least ten counts. The chain is built from TRBV30 and TRBJ2-1; either TRBD1 or TRBD2 may fit D (6 bases each). CDR3 length: 14 residues. V lost 2 bases, J lost 2 bases, and 10 bases lay in between. In germline, CDR1 is GTSNPN, CDR2 SVGIG (reference sequence). The CDR3 DNA sequence: TGTGCCTGGAGTCCCCGGGGGCCCTACAATGAGCAGTTCTTC. Amino acids: CAWSPRGPYNEQFF.

The V call is TRBV6-5, the J call TRBJ2-3; maybe TRBD2 (6 bases). The V gene lost 3 bases and the J gene lost 2 bases, with 9 bases spanning the gap. The CDR3 is 14 amino acids. CDR1 is MNHEY and CDR2 is SVGAGI in the germline V gene. CDR3 sequence reads: CASSYWRDTDTQYF. CDR3 nucleotide sequence: TGTGCCAGCAGTTATTGGAGGGACACAGATACGCAGTATTTT.

This clonotype was picked up many times. V gene TRBV3-1 combines with J gene TRBJ1-1; 11 positions match TRBD1. This CDR3 spans 19 amino acids. The trim removed 2 bases at V and 3 bases at J, leaving 14 bases unmatched. Germline CDR1 is LGHDT and CDR2 is YNNKEL (reference sequence). CDR3 sequence reads: CASSQPGQGATQRDTEAFF. The CDR3 DNA sequence: TGTGCCAGCAGCCAACCCGGACAGGGGGCAACCCAAAGGGACACTGAAGCTTTCTTT.

Many counts were recorded for this clonotype. The chain links TRBV7-9 to TRBJ2-1; D possibly uses TRBD1 or TRBD2 (5 bases each). Looked up from germline, CDR1 is SEHNR and CDR2 is FQNEAQ (reference sequence). The CDR3 length is 11 residues. The CDR3 sequence: CGGSSYNEQFF. Written as DNA, the CDR3 is TGTGGGGGGAGCTCCTACAATGAGCAGTTCTTC.

On this clonotype itself: In this CDR3 the conserved last residue, phenylalanine or tryptophan, is missing, so a read error is likely. This sequence joins TRBV19 and TRBJ1-2; 8 bases match TRBD1. V lost 4 bases and J lost 2; bases outside the gene matches: 6. The CDR3 contains 15 residues. Germline CDR1 reads LNHDA; CDR2 reads SQIVND (reference sequence). The CDR3 protein is CASSKSQGANYGYTI. CDR3 in DNA: TGTGCCAGTAGTAAGTCCCAGGGGGCGAACTATGGCTACACCATC.

In this sample, this clonotype turned up once. Given a much more abundant clone one base away, this may be a read error. The chain couples TRBV5-1 to TRBJ2-5; no clear D. The CDR3 totals 15 residues. Germline CDR1 SGHRS, CDR2 YFSETQ. CDR3 nucleotide sequence: TGCGCCAGCAGCTTGGCCTCTAGGAACGAAGAGAGCCAGTACTTC. Protein sequence: CASSLASRNEESQYF.